This is a list of T cell receptor beta chains from one sample in a study of CD8+ T cells in alopecia areata. The method was immunoSEQ multiplex PCR; TCRdb's version includes in-frame clones alone and lacks a portion of them. In the table there are 85,000 to 95,000 clones, around 71% of which are singletons. Sequencing used CD8+ T cells sorted from blood, obtained between weeks 44 and 45, from a patient treated with tofacitinib. Receptors originate from a human donor with alopecia areata. CDR3s leave out the opening cysteine and the closing phenylalanine or tryptophan. D genes are given only for firm matches.

d_call cdr3_length v_call cdr3_aa
TRBD1 13 TRBV15 ATSRPGTGDYEQY
TRBD2 13 TRBV4-3 ASSQEGLRQETQY
TRBD1 11 TRBV29-1 SVETGVSYEQY
- 9 TRBV27 ASRGTGELF
- 15 TRBV10-3 AISEGSGGPLNYGYT
TRBD2 15 TRBV11-2 ASSLGTSPLGTDTQY
- 11 TRBV19 ASSPYSGNTIY
TRBD2 12 TRBV9 ASSAGLAVYEQY
- 17 TRBV10-2 ASSEPNLRDAATNEKLF
- 9 TRBV29-1 SVDEGGKLF
- 12 TRBV7-3 ASSSDISGTEAF
- 11 TRBV6-1 ASSGPGRNEQY
- 11 TRBV6-5 ASSYSSSRALF
- 14 TRBV5-1 ASRKGQETANYGYT
- 14 TRBV4-3 ASSQGRSSYNSPLH
TRBD2 14 TRBV30 AWSGSGGPSSYEQY
TRBD1 14 TRBV14 ASSQGTGASNYGYT
- 16 TRBV4-1 ASSQDQADWVADTEAF